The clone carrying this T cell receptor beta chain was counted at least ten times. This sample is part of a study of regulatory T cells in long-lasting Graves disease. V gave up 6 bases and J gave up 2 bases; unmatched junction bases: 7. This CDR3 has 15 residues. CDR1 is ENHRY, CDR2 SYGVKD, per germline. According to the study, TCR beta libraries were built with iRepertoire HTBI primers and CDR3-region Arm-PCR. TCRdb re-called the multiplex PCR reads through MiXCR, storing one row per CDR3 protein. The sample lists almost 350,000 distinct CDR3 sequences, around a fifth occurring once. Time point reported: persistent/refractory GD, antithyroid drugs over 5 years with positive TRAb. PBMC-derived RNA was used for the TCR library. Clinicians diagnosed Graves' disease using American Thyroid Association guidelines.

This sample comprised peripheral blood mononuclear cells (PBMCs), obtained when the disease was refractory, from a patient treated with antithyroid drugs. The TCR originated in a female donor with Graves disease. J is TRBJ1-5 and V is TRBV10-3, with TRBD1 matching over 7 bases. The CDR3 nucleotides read TGTGCCATCAGCGACACCGACAGGGGCAATCAGCCCCAGCATTTT. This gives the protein CAISDTDRGNQPQHF.